The source of this T cell receptor beta chain is a study of post-analysis software for immune sequencing data. Study-wide results and limits: There were five or six TRBV segments more frequent in patients than controls, and TRBV5-6, TRBV5-1 and TRBV20-1 were among them.

The CDR3 totals 13 residues. CDR1 LGHNA and CDR2 YSLEER come from the germline V gene. V shed 0 bases and J shed 4 bases, with 6 bases lying between them. This clonotype was found a few times. What it recognizes is unknown. Unique molecular identifiers were carried by the TCR beta cDNA libraries. cDNA molecules numbering about 480,000 came from about 1 to 10 million T cells. TCRdb used MiXCR to reprocess the PCR reads, holding one entry per CDR3 protein. The sample has hundreds of thousands of distinct CDR3 sequences; approximately 39% are singletons. The sequenced material came from blood. The gene calls are TRBV4-3 and TRBJ1-1, with D possibly being TRBD1 (5 bases). The sequence came from a girl aged 2 to 10 with multiple sclerosis. The CDR3 loop reads CASSQDGGTEAFF. For the CDR3, the DNA is TGCGCCAGCAGCCAAGACGGGGGCACTGAAGCTTTCTTT.